This T cell receptor beta chain was identified during a study of beta chain bispecific antibodies for T cell cancers. Study at large: Surface TRBV12 (TRBV12-3) was on Jurkat, TRBV5-5 on HPB-ALL.

In its sample, this clonotype was seen many times. Antigen: not known. The V gene's germline CDR1 is SQVTM and CDR2 ANQGSEA. V lost 2 bases and J lost 4, with 15 bases in between. This CDR3 has 14 residues. T cells were expanded from blood mononuclear cells for 2 to 3 days with anti-CD3 OKT3 or CD3/CD28 beads. Culture medium contained IL-2 at about 91 IU/ml and IL-7 at approximately 4.6 ng/ml. Each coculture: approximately 50,000 target cells, approximately 50,000 normal T cells, bispecific antibody. Unique molecular identifier barcodes measured each clonotype's abundance. One entry per CDR3 protein, called by TCRdb with MiXCR from the 5' RACE reads. The top ten hold more than 4.5% of the sample, which has about 20,000 distinct CDR3 sequences, just over 2% seen once. Findings of the study overall: After anti-TRBV12 rather than anti-CD19 exposure, TRBV12-3 made up 97% to 99% less of total TRBV signal. In these mixed samples, most targeted TRBV reads derived from the leukemia cell line.

The specimen was healthy donor T cells cultured with leukemia cells, collected from a culture containing a bispecific antibody targeting TCR Vbeta12. The chain uses TRBV29-1 and TRBJ2-7; D is ambiguous. The clonotype originates from a human donor in good health. Some clones in this sample may be carry-over from other donors' samples. In DNA, the CDR3 is TGCAGCGTTGAAATGGTGAACTCCCGGTACGAGCAGTACTTC. Its protein is CSVEMVNSRYEQYF.